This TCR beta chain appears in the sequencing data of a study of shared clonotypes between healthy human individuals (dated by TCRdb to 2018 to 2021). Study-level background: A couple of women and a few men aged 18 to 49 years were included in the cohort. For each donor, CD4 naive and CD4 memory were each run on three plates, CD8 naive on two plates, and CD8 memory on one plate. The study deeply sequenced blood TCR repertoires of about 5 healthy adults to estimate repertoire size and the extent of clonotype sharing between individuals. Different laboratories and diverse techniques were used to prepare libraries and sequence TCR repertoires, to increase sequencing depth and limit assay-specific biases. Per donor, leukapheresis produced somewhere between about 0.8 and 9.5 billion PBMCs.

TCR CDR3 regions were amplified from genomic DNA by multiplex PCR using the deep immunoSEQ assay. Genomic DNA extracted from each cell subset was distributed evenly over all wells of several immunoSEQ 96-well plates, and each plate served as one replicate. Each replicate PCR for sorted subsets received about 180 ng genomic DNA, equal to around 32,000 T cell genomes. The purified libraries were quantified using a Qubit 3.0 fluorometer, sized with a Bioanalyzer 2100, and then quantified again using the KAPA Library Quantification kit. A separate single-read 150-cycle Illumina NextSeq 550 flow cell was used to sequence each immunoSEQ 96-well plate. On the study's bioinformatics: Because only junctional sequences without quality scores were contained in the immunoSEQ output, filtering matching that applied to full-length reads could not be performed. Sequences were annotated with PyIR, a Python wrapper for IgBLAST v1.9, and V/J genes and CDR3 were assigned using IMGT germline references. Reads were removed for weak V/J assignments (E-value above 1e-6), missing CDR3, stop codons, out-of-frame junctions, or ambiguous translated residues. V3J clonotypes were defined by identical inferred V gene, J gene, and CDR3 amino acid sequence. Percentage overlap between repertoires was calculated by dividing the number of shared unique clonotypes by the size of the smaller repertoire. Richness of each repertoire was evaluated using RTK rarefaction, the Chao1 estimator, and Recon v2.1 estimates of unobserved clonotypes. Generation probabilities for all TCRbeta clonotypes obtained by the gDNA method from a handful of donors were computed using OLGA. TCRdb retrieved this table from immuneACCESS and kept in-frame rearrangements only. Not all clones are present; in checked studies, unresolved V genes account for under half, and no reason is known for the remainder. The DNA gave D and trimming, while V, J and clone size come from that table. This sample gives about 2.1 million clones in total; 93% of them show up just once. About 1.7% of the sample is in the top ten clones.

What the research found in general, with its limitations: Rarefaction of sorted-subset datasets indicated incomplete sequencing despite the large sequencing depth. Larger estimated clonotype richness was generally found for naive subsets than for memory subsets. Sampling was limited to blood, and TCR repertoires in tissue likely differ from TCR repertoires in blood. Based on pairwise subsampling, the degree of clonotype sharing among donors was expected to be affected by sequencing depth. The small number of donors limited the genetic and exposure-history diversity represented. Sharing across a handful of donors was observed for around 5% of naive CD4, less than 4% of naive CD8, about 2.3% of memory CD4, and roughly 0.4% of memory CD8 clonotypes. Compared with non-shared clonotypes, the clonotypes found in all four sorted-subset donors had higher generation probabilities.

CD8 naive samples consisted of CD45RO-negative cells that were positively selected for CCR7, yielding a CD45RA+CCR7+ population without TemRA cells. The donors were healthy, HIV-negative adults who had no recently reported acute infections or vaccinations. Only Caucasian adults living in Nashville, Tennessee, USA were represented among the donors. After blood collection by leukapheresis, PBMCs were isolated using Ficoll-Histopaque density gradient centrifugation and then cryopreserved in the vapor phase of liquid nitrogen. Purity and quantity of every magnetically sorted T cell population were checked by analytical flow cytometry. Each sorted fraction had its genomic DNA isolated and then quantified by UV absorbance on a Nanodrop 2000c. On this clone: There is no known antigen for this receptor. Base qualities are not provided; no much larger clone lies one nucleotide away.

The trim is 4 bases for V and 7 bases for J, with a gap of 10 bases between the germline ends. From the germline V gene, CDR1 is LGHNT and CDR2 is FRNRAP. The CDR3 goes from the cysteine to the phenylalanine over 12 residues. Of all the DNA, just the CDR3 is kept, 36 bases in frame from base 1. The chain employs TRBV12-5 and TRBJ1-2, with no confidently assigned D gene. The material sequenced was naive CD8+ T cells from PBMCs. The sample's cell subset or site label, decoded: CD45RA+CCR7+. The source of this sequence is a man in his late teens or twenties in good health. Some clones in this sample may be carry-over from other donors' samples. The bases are TGTGCTAGTGGTTCCTCTGGTCTTGGCTACACCTTC. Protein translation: CASGSSGLGYTF.